Below, 18 T cell receptor beta chains from the same sample are listed, as sequenced in a study of T cell responses to AZD1222 COVID-19 vaccine. Data came from immunoSEQ multiplex PCR; TCRdb stores just in-frame clones and leaves some out. The table shows about 180,000 clones, with around nine tenths occurring only once. The input for sequencing was peripheral blood, taken on day 0 of AZD1222 vaccination. These receptors came from an adult in good health.

The rearrangement links TRBV7-2 to TRBJ1-6, with TRBD1 identical over 8 bases. The trim removed 4 bases at V and 6 bases at J, leaving 5 bases unmatched. From germline, CDR1 is SGHTA and CDR2 FQGNSA. The CDR3 is made up of 15 amino acids. The CDR3 coding sequence is TGTGCCAGCAGCTCCAGGACAGGGACTAATTCACCCCTCCACTTT. This codes for CASSSRTGTNSPLHF.

The genes are TRBV12-3 or TRBV12-4 and TRBJ2-5; 8 positions agree with TRBD2. This CDR3 comprises 13 residues. The trim removed 6 bases at V and 5 bases at J, leaving 5 bases unmatched. The CDR3 DNA reads TGTGCCAGCAGCCCGACTAGCGTGGAGACCCAGTACTTC. Protein: CASSPTSVETQYF.

This chain joins TRBV30 and TRBJ2-2; the D call may be TRBD1 or TRBD2 (6 bases each). Trimming cost V 5 bases and J 3 bases, with 13 bases left between them. CDR3 size: 14 residues. Germline V gives CDR1 GTSNPN, CDR2 SVGIG (reference sequence). CDR3 sequence: CAWGGGTDTGELFF. The CDR3 region has the DNA TGTGCCTGGGGAGGGGGGACGGACACCGGGGAGCTGTTTTTT.

V usage is TRBV28 and J usage is TRBJ2-7; 8 bases agree with TRBD2. The CDR3 consists of 19 residues. The germline gives CDR1 MDHEN, CDR2 SYDVKM. The J segment lost 3 bases and the V segment lost 6 bases, leaving 22 bases of the junction unmatched. The CDR3, as DNA: TGTGCCAGCAGATCCAGCTCTCTCGGGCTAGCGGGTTTTCACTACGAGCAGTACTTC. Translation gives CASRSSSLGLAGFHYEQYF. Full variable domain (remainder filled in from reference TRBV28 and TRBJ2-7): DVKVTQSSRYLVKRTGEKVFLECVQDMDHENMFWYRQDPGLGLRLIYFSYDVKMKEKGDIPEGYSVSREKKERFSLILESASTNQTSMYLCASRSSSLGLAGFHYEQYFGPGTRLTVT.

The chain joins TRBV4-1 to TRBJ1-3; D ambiguous. This CDR3 has 18 residues. Germline CDR1 reads MGHRA; CDR2 reads YSYEKL. Trimming took 3 bases from V and 0 from J, leaving 18 bases between them. The CDR3 region has the DNA TGCGCCAGCAGCCAGGAACTACAGCACCCTTACTCTGGAAACACCATATATTTT. This translates into CASSQELQHPYSGNTIYF.

The DNA for the CDR3 is TGCGCCAGCAGCTTTGACGGGGGGGCCTACGAGCAGTACTTC. Its translation is CASSFDGGAYEQYF. This chain connects TRBV5-1 to TRBJ2-7; TRBD2 aligns across 8 bases. The ends lost 2 bases at V and 2 bases at J; junction bases unmatched: 3. The CDR3 runs 14 residues. In germline, CDR1 is SGHRS, CDR2 YFSETQ.

V and J are TRBV3-1 (or the pseudogene TRBV3-2) and TRBJ2-4; D may be TRBD1 (5 bases). Germline V gene data show CDR1 as LGHDT and CDR2 as YNNKEL (reference sequence). V was clipped by 0 bases and J by 3 bases, with 15 bases between them. The CDR3 has 17 residues. The CDR3 DNA is TGTGCCAGCAGCCAAGATCCCAAAGGGGCCTTCAAAAACATTCAGTACTTC. It codes for CASSQDPKGAFKNIQYF.

V and J are TRBV7-2 and TRBJ2-7; D possibly corresponds to TRBD2 (6 bases). The length of the CDR3 is 14 residues. The V gene's germline CDR1 is SGHTA and CDR2 FQGNSA. Trimming removed 5 bases at V and 3 bases at J, with 14 bases between. The CDR3 loop reads CASSRDWASYEQYF. CDR3 in DNA: TGTGCCAGCAGCCGGGACTGGGCAAGCTACGAGCAGTACTTC.

This chain links TRBV18 with TRBJ2-1; a weak D match, TRBD1 (7 bases). The V gene lost 1 base and the J gene lost 6 bases, with 13 bases spanning the gap. CDR3 length: 15 amino acids. The germline gives CDR1 KGHSH, CDR2 LQKENI. For the CDR3, the DNA is TGTGCCAGCTCACCACGACAGGGAGGCTCCAATGAGCAGTTCTTC. It is translated as CASSPRQGGSNEQFF.

The rearrangement joins TRBV5-4 to TRBJ2-3; D is unclear. The CDR3 has 12 residues. Germline assignment: CDR1 SGHNT and CDR2 YYREEE (reference sequence). V lost 4 bases to trimming and J lost 6 bases, with 9 bases between them. CDR3 protein: CASSRVGDTQYF. CDR3 sequence (DNA): TGTGCCAGCAGCCGGGTGGGGGATACGCAGTATTTT.

The chain recombines TRBV9 with TRBJ2-3, with D uncertain. The germline V and J ends were trimmed by 2 bases and 4 bases, with 23 bases remaining between them. Germline V gene sequence: CDR1 SGDLS, CDR2 YYNGEE. The CDR3 consists of 18 residues. The CDR3 spells CASSVGDWRSFPPDTQYF. The CDR3 DNA is TGTGCCAGCAGCGTCGGCGATTGGAGATCCTTTCCCCCAGATACGCAGTATTTT.

The chain couples TRBV14 to TRBJ1-1; D ambiguous. The CDR3 is 16 residues long. Germline V gives CDR1 SGHDN, CDR2 FVKESK. V lost 0 bases to trimming and J lost 4 bases, with 15 bases between them. In DNA, the CDR3 is TGTGCCAGCAGCCAAGAAAAGGTAGTTTACGGCACTGAAGCTTTCTTT. This sequence encodes CASSQEKVVYGTEAFF.

This chain uses TRBV15 with TRBJ2-7, with D maybe TRBD1 (6 bases). The CDR3 totals 11 residues. The ends were cut back, 6 bases at V and 3 bases at J, with 6 bases in the middle. Germline V lookup: CDR1 LNHNV, CDR2 YYDKDF (reference sequence). CDR3 sequence (DNA): TGTGCCACCAGACAGGGCTACGAGCAGTACTTC. It codes for CATRQGYEQYF.

The chain joins TRBV6-2 or TRBV6-3 to TRBJ2-1; D unresolved. Trimming cost V 6 bases and J 5 bases, with 20 bases left between them. This CDR3 is 16 amino acids long. Per germline, CDR1 MNHEY and CDR2 SVGEGT. In nucleotides, the CDR3 is TGTGCCAGCAGCTATACCATAGCCAAATCCAACAATGAGCAGTTCTTC. It yields the protein CASSYTIAKSNNEQFF.

This clone was seen only a few times. The chain couples TRBV18 to TRBJ1-6; 9 bases align to TRBD1. Looked up from germline, CDR1 is KGHSH and CDR2 is LQKENI. With 3 bases clipped from V and 6 bases from J, the junction kept 0 bases outside the gene matches. The CDR3 loop spans 14 amino acids. The CDR3 loop reads CASSPGQGNSPLHF. CDR3 DNA sequence: TGTGCCAGCTCACCGGGACAGGGTAATTCACCCCTCCACTTT.

V gene TRBV5-1 combines with J gene TRBJ1-1; D ambiguous. The CDR3 length is 15 residues. V lost 4 bases, J lost 0 bases, and 13 bases lay in between. Germline V gives CDR1 SGHRS, CDR2 YFSETQ. For the CDR3, the DNA is TGCGCCAGCAGCGTGGGCCGGGTGCTGAACACTGAAGCTTTCTTT. It encodes CASSVGRVLNTEAFF.

CDR3 region: CASSDEGGSSEAFF. CDR3 DNA: TGTGCCAGCAGTGATGAGGGGGGTTCGTCTGAAGCTTTCTTT. This sequence joins TRBV2 and TRBJ1-1; TRBD1 might be the D (6 bases). Trimming left V 3 bases short and J 6 bases short, with 14 bases between. This CDR3 has 14 residues. In germline, CDR1 is SNHLY, CDR2 FYNNEI.

As for this clone: This specimen includes other DNA sequences encoding the same CDR3. The chain recombines TRBV9 with TRBJ2-7, with D possibly called TRBD1 or TRBD2 (5 bases each). V was trimmed by 0 bases and J by 0 bases, leaving 10 bases between them. This CDR3 region has 15 residues. Germline loops: CDR1 SGDLS, CDR2 YYNGEE. CDR3 protein: CASSVGAGSSYEQYF. DNA of the CDR3: TGTGCCAGCAGCGTAGGGGCAGGGAGCTCCTACGAGCAGTACTTC.